The 27 T cell receptor beta chains in this list originate from one sample, sequenced in a study of control samples from healthy donors and cancer patients. Sequencing used immunoSEQ multiplex PCR; TCRdb keeps in-frame clones, though not all of them. The table shows around 150,000 clones, with about nine tenths occurring only once. The sequenced material came from blood. Source of these receptors: a man younger than 45 in good health.

As regards this clone: The same CDR3 also results from other DNA sequences found in this sample. This rearrangement joins TRBV9 to TRBJ1-6; 9 bases line up with TRBD1. CDR3 length: 15 amino acids. Unmatched junction bases numbered 1, after V lost 0 bases and J lost 6 bases. The V gene's germline CDR1 is SGDLS and CDR2 YYNGEE. CDR3 loop: CASSVVDRGNSPLHF. The DNA of the CDR3 is TGTGCCAGCAGCGTAGTGGACAGGGGTAATTCACCCCTCCACTTT.

The V and J genes are TRBV18 and TRBJ1-2; D is ambiguous. Germline V gives CDR1 KGHSH, CDR2 LQKENI. Trimming shortened V by 2 bases and J by 3 bases, and 10 bases separated the two germline ends. This CDR3 contains 14 residues. The CDR3 loop reads CASSPAGYYYGYTF. CDR3 DNA: TGTGCCAGCTCACCAGCCGGATACTACTATGGCTACACCTTC.

In the case of this clone: The junction does not match germline at one end; this may be a read error. The gene calls are TRBV30 and TRBJ2-7, with TRBD2 as a possible D gene (6 bases). CDR1 and CDR2 (germline): GTSNPN, SVGIG (reference sequence). This CDR3 has 13 residues. The CDR3 region has the DNA TGTGCCTGGTCGGGACTCGCCCTCTACGCGCAGTACTTC. Protein product: CAWSGLALYAQYF.

The chain couples TRBV27 to TRBJ1-1; TRBD1 aligns across 8 bases. V dropped 6 bases and J dropped 7; count of bases not matched to a gene: 4. Germline assignment: CDR1 MNHEY and CDR2 SMNVEV (reference sequence). The CDR3 consists of 12 residues. The CDR3 spells CASRLGQGEAFF. CDR3 nucleotides: TGTGCCAGCAGACTCGGACAGGGTGAAGCTTTCTTT.

This clone was recorded only once. This chain joins TRBV5-4 and TRBJ2-7, with 11 positions matching TRBD2. Germline assignment: CDR1 SGHNT and CDR2 YYREEE (reference sequence). Trimming cost V 1 base and J 1 base; bases outside gene matches: 1. The CDR3 has 15 residues. The CDR3 loop reads CASSLLAGGSYEQYF. CDR3 coding DNA: TGTGCCAGCAGCTTGCTAGCGGGGGGATCCTACGAGCAGTACTTC.

This clone appeared a single time. Distinct nucleotide sequences in the sample also encode this CDR3. The chain is built from TRBV9 and TRBJ2-7; 7 bases are a match to TRBD1. Germline V CDR1 and CDR2: SGDLS, YYNGEE. Losses at the gene ends were 2 bases for V and 2 bases for J; bases not matched to a gene: 4. The CDR3 is 14 residues long. The CDR3 region has the DNA TGTGCCAGCAGCGTTGGTACAGGGGCCTACGAGCAGTACTTC. This encodes CASSVGTGAYEQYF. Together with reference TRBV9 and TRBJ2-7, the CDR3 gives the full variable domain: DSGVTQTPKHLITATGQRVTLRCSPRSGDLSVYWYQQSLDQGLQFLIQYYNGEERAKGNILERFSAQQFPDLHSELNLSSLELGDSALYFCASSVGTGAYEQYFGPGTRLTVT.

This chain uses TRBV4-2 with TRBJ2-3; 8 bases are a match to TRBD1. This CDR3 spans 15 amino acids. Per the germline V gene, CDR1 is LGHNA and CDR2 is YNFKEQ. The V segment lost 4 bases and the J segment 2 bases; nucleotides outside the gene matches: 5. CDR3 loop: CASSRMGQDTDTQYF. CDR3 coding DNA: TGTGCCAGCAGCCGTATGGGACAGGACACAGATACGCAGTATTTT.

The rearrangement links TRBV18 to TRBJ1-4, with D possibly TRBD1 on 6 matching bases. The V end lost 3 bases, the J end lost 3 bases, and 11 bases lay between the germline ends. Per germline, CDR1 KGHSH and CDR2 LQKENI. The CDR3 extends over 15 amino acids. The CDR3 here is CASSPQQGPNEKLFF. The CDR3 coding sequence is TGTGCCAGCTCACCTCAACAGGGTCCTAATGAAAAACTGTTTTTT.

In its sample, this clone was seen once. The chain has TRBV9 and TRBJ2-2, with TRBD1 matching 8 bases. Unmatched junction bases numbered 4, after V lost 3 bases and J lost 6 bases. CDR3 length equals 14 residues. Germline loops: CDR1 SGDLS, CDR2 YYNGEE. The CDR3 sequence: CASSDDRGAGELFF. Written as DNA, the CDR3 is TGTGCCAGCAGCGACGACAGGGGAGCCGGGGAGCTGTTTTTT. Filled out from reference TRBV9 and TRBJ2-2, the complete variable domain reads DSGVTQTPKHLITATGQRVTLRCSPRSGDLSVYWYQQSLDQGLQFLIQYYNGEERAKGNILERFSAQQFPDLHSELNLSSLELGDSALYFCASSDDRGAGELFFGEGSRLTVL.

V is TRBV5-6 and J is TRBJ2-7, with D possibly being TRBD2 (6 bases). The CDR3 contains 15 residues. V lost 4 bases, J lost 2 bases, and 16 bases lay in between. Germline V gives CDR1 SGHDT, CDR2 YYEEEE. The CDR3 coding sequence is TGTGCCAGCAGCCCTAACGCGGGCGGGACCTACGAGCAGTACTTC. It yields the protein CASSPNAGGTYEQYF.

The V gene is TRBV2, the J gene TRBJ2-5; 7 bases are shared with TRBD1. This CDR3 region has 15 residues. Germline V gives CDR1 SNHLY, CDR2 FYNNEI. V was pared by 7 bases and J by 1 base, with 9 bases of the junction left unmatched. CDR3: CASMGSRDSQETQYF. CDR3 sequence (DNA): TGTGCCAGCATGGGATCCCGGGACAGCCAAGAGACCCAGTACTTC.

The chain links TRBV12-3 or TRBV12-4 to TRBJ1-6; the match to TRBD1 covers 7 bases. J was trimmed by 14 bases and V by 6 bases; bases with no gene match: 10. CDR3 size: 13 residues. This CDR3 reads CASSDRTGLALHF. The CDR3 nucleotides are TGTGCCAGCAGCGACAGGACAGGTTTGGCCCTCCACTTT.

The chain has TRBV6-2 or TRBV6-3 and TRBJ2-5; the D gene is possibly TRBD1 (6 bases). CDR3 length: 13 residues. With 6 bases removed from V and 2 bases from J, the gap between germline ends came to 10 bases. Germline values: CDR1 MNHEY, CDR2 SVGEGT. CDR3 protein: CASSGQPQETQYF. CDR3 nucleotide sequence: TGTGCCAGCAGCGGACAGCCACAAGAGACCCAGTACTTC.

The rearrangement uses TRBV5-1 and TRBJ2-3; the D call may be TRBD1 or TRBD2 (5 bases each). The CDR3 spans 16 residues. Germline V gene lookup returns CDR1 SGHRS and CDR2 YFSETQ. V lost 4 bases and J lost 2, with 17 bases in between. The CDR3 DNA is TGCGCCAGCAGCGCAGGGTTCGCTAGCAACACAGATACGCAGTATTTT. Amino acid sequence: CASSAGFASNTDTQYF.

The sample holds one count of this clone. V usage is TRBV5-6 and J usage is TRBJ2-7, with D maybe TRBD1 (6 bases). The CDR3 spans 13 residues. Trimming left V 4 bases short and J 0 bases short, with 8 bases between. From germline, CDR1 is SGHDT and CDR2 YYEEEE. CDR3 sequence: CASSEDSSYEQYF. In nucleotides, the CDR3 is TGTGCCAGCAGCGAGGACAGCTCCTACGAGCAGTACTTC.

The rearrangement links TRBV7-2 to TRBJ2-5; weak D call: TRBD1 (5 bases). With 2 bases removed from V and 3 bases from J, the gap between germline ends came to 10 bases. Germline V gene lookup returns CDR1 SGHTA and CDR2 FQGNSA. CDR3 length equals 14 residues. This CDR3 reads CASSLNQGKETQYF. The CDR3, as DNA: TGTGCCAGCAGCTTAAATCAGGGTAAAGAGACCCAGTACTTC.

The chain links TRBV11-3 to TRBJ2-5, with TRBD2 as a possible D gene (5 bases). V lost 5 bases to trimming and J lost 4 bases, with 14 bases between them. The CDR3 totals 14 residues. Germline V CDR1 and CDR2: SGHNT, YENEEA. The CDR3 here is CASSRGRGSETQYF. The CDR3 coding sequence is TGTGCCAGCAGCCGTGGACGAGGGTCAGAGACCCAGTACTTC.

The chain employs TRBV6-2 or TRBV6-3 and TRBJ2-7, with D unresolved. The V gene lost 5 bases and the J gene lost 1 base, with 12 bases spanning the gap. The germline V gene encodes CDR1 MNHEY and CDR2 SVGEGT. CDR3 size: 14 residues. This CDR3 is CASSLPTNSYEQYF. In DNA, the CDR3 is TGTGCCAGCAGTCTCCCGACAAATTCCTACGAGCAGTACTTC.

The chain is built from TRBV2 and TRBJ2-3; perhaps TRBD2 as D (6 bases). V dropped 10 bases and J dropped 5 bases, with 22 bases sitting between them. The CDR3 contains 15 residues. CDR1 and CDR2 from the germline V gene are SNHLY and FYNNEI. The CDR3 protein is CATPPTGLGGDTQYF. DNA of the CDR3: TGTGCCACCCCCCCGACGGGGTTGGGGGGAGATACGCAGTATTTT. The entire variable domain, with the rest obtained from reference TRBV2 and TRBJ2-3, is as follows: EPEVTQTPSHQVTQMGQEVILRCVPISNHLYFYWYRQILGQKVEFLVSFYNNEISEKSEIFDDQFSVERPDGSNFTLKIRSTKLEDSAMYFCATPPTGLGGDTQYFGPGTRLTVL.

The CDR3 nucleotides read TGTGCCAGCAGGTTACAGGGATATCAGCCCCAGCATTTT. Translated, it gives CASRLQGYQPQHF. V gene TRBV2 combines with J gene TRBJ1-5, with a tentative D call TRBD1 (6 bases). This CDR3 is built from 13 residues. The V gene's germline CDR1 is SNHLY and CDR2 FYNNEI. Deletions cut 6 bases from V and 5 bases from J, with 11 bases between.

This chain uses TRBV4-1 with TRBJ2-3, with 9 bases fitting TRBD2. This CDR3 region has 19 residues. The V and J ends lost 4 bases and 0 bases, in that order; junction bases with no gene match: 14. The germline CDR1 and CDR2 sequences are MGHRA and YSYEKL. CDR3 sequence reads: CASSPGGSGSPTSTDTQYF. The CDR3 DNA sequence: TGCGCCAGCAGCCCCGGGGGTAGCGGGAGCCCAACTAGCACAGATACGCAGTATTTT.

The V and J genes are TRBV7-9 and TRBJ2-1; 12 bases match TRBD2. V dropped 5 bases and J dropped 12; count of bases not matched to a gene: 8. The germline V gene encodes CDR1 SEHNR and CDR2 FQNEAQ (reference sequence). There are 14 residues in the CDR3. The CDR3 coding sequence is TGTGCCAGCAGCCCTAGCGGGGGGGCTGTGTTGCAGTTCTTC. Translating it yields CASSPSGGAVLQFF. The variable domain in full, with the rest retrieved from reference TRBV7-9 and TRBJ2-1, is DTGVSQNPRHKITKRGQNVTFRCDPISEHNRLYWYRQTLGQGPEFLTYFQNEAQLEKSRLLSDRFSAERPKGSFSTLEIQRTEQGDSAMYLCASSPSGGAVLQFFGPGTRLTVL.

V is TRBV6-6 and J is TRBJ1-1; D not certain. This CDR3 is 15 amino acids long. Germline CDR1 MNHNY, CDR2 SVGAGI (reference sequence). V was cut by 5 bases and J by 7 bases, with 20 bases left in between. CDR3 amino acids: CASSPPEAGQDEAFF. The CDR3 region has the DNA TGTGCCAGCAGTCCCCCAGAAGCAGGTCAGGATGAAGCTTTCTTT.

V is TRBV5-1 and J is TRBJ2-1, with TRBD1 matching 8 bases. This CDR3 comprises 15 residues. Germline assignment: CDR1 SGHRS and CDR2 YFSETQ. The junction had 5 bases not matched to a gene; V was cut back by 1 base and J by 5 bases. CDR3 DNA sequence: TGCGCCAGCAGCTTGACAGGGGGAATTAACAATGAGCAGTTCTTC. It encodes CASSLTGGINNEQFF.

This clone has a single count. The genes are TRBV6-2 or TRBV6-3 and TRBJ2-1; TRBD2 agrees at 12 bases. The germline CDR1 and CDR2 sequences are MNHEY and SVGEGT. This CDR3 has 17 residues. With 5 bases clipped from V and 4 bases from J, the junction kept 9 bases outside the gene matches. CDR3 in DNA: TGTGCCAGCAGTACTATGACTAGCGGGAGTTGGTACAATGAGCAGTTCTTC. This encodes CASSTMTSGSWYNEQFF.

The J gene is TRBJ1-4, the V gene TRBV7-6; tentatively, D is TRBD1 (6 bases). The V end lost 5 bases, the J end lost 0 bases, and 10 bases lay between the germline ends. The CDR3 has 15 amino acids. The germline gives CDR1 SGHVS, CDR2 FNYEAQ. The DNA of the CDR3 is TGTGCCAGCAGCACTGGACAGCCAACTAATGAAAAACTGTTTTTT. Its protein product is CASSTGQPTNEKLFF.

V gene TRBV27 combines with J gene TRBJ1-2; D gene unclear. Trimming removed 3 bases at V and 5 bases at J, with 10 bases between. The germline gives CDR1 MNHEY, CDR2 SMNVEV (reference sequence). There are 13 residues in the CDR3. The CDR3 spells CASSLHALYGYTF. The CDR3, as DNA: TGTGCCAGCAGTTTGCACGCTCTTTATGGCTACACCTTC.